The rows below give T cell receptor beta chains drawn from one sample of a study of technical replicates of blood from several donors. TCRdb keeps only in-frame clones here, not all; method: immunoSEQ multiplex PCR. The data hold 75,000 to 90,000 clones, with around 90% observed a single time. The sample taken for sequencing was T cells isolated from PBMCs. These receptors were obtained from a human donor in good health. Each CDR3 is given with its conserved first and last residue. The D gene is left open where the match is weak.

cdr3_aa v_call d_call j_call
CASRILTRAGGYEQFF TRBV28 TRBD2 TRBJ2-1
CASSLSLVGQPQHF TRBV27 - TRBJ1-5
CASIPQGSSYGYTF TRBV19 - TRBJ1-2
CASSLRQLSYEQYF TRBV5-8 - TRBJ2-7
CAWLQGAHEQYF TRBV30 TRBD1 TRBJ2-7
CASSFEGLGYGYTF TRBV27 - TRBJ1-2
CASSSTTSPGELFF TRBV5-1 - TRBJ2-2
CASSPPSTDTQYF TRBV13 - TRBJ2-3
CASSQEWDREGAGELFF TRBV4-2 TRBD1 TRBJ2-2
CASSLLAGTYEQYF TRBV27 TRBD2 TRBJ2-7
CATQRRQLGDGYTF TRBV19 - TRBJ1-2
CASSLGRSYTQYF TRBV27 - TRBJ2-3
CSVQTGGRSYGYTF TRBV29-1 TRBD1 TRBJ1-2
CASRKTGNTEAFF TRBV6-1 - TRBJ1-1
CASSFGGTLNEQYF TRBV11-2 - TRBJ2-7
CASSIGEGTYEQYF TRBV19 - TRBJ2-7
CASSQGTGMLEYGYTF TRBV4-2 TRBD1 TRBJ1-2
CASCSETGVGNTEAFF TRBV9 TRBD1 TRBJ1-1
CASSFASSYEQYF TRBV27 - TRBJ2-7
CSVEDSTIGDTQYF TRBV29-1 - TRBJ2-3
CASSLVSGRDTGELFF TRBV5-1 TRBD2 TRBJ2-2
CASSVRQDSYEQYF TRBV6-1 - TRBJ2-7
CASGTVTGELFF TRBV23-1 - TRBJ2-2
CSVGVSYEQYF TRBV29-1 - TRBJ2-7
CASSQDWPGQLSNQPQHF TRBV4-3 TRBD1 TRBJ1-5
CASSLGDRRTDTQYF TRBV7-9 - TRBJ2-3
CASSAGLAGGRASYNEQFF TRBV6-1 TRBD2 TRBJ2-1
CASSVAGETNEKLFF TRBV9 - TRBJ1-4
CASSGRGDYEQYF TRBV5-1 - TRBJ2-7
CASRAPGFYGYTF TRBV27 - TRBJ1-2
CAWSGGYSNQPQHF TRBV30 - TRBJ1-5
CASSSPEGRELFF TRBV5-4 - TRBJ2-2
CASSIMRLFSYNEQFF TRBV5-1 - TRBJ2-1
CSALGGRTRAIGSLNEQFF TRBV29-1 TRBD2 TRBJ2-1
CASSLLGTGRYEQYF TRBV27 TRBD1 TRBJ2-7
CASSEYGQPQHF TRBV6-1 - TRBJ1-5
CASSLEARLGSEQFF TRBV7-7 - TRBJ2-1
CASSEYTGSENTIYF TRBV25-1 - TRBJ1-3
CASRPSGSHNEKLFF TRBV19 - TRBJ1-4
CASSPIGQGNTGELFF TRBV4-1 TRBD1 TRBJ2-2
CASSPGTSGQQFF TRBV7-6 TRBD2 TRBJ2-1
CASSSLGAGGPHEQFF TRBV5-6 TRBD2 TRBJ2-1
CASRTGVGEQFF TRBV19 - TRBJ2-1
CASSGGIGGTQYF TRBV7-8 - TRBJ2-5
CSVRGLNTGELFF TRBV29-1 - TRBJ2-2
CASSLGGYGTLNEQYF TRBV11-2 - TRBJ2-7
CASSIGTGLAKNIQYF TRBV28 TRBD1 TRBJ2-4
CASSDRLTNEKLFF TRBV2 - TRBJ1-4
CASSVVGGSGELFF TRBV9 - TRBJ2-2
CASSGTGDGYEQYF TRBV7-9 TRBD1 TRBJ2-7
CATGIQGSSYNEQFF TRBV15 - TRBJ2-1
CASSQGGTSSYEQYF TRBV4-1 TRBD2 TRBJ2-7
CASTQGVVGYEQYF TRBV10-3 - TRBJ2-7